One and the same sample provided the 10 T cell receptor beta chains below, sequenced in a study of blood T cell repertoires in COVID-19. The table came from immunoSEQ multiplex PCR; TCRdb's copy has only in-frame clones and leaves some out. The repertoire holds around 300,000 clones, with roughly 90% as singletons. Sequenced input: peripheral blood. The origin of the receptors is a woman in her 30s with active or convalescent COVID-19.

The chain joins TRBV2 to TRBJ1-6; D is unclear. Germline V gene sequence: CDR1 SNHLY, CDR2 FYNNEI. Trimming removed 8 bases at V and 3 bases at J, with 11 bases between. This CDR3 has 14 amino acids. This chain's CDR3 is CASCARDYNSPLHF. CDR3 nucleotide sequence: TGTGCCAGCTGCGCGAGGGACTATAATTCACCCCTCCACTTT. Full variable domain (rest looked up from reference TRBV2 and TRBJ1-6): EPEVTQTPSHQVTQMGQEVILRCVPISNHLYFYWYRQILGQKVEFLVSFYNNEISEKSEIFDDQFSVERPDGSNFTLKIRSTKLEDSAMYFCASCARDYNSPLHFGNGTRLTVT.

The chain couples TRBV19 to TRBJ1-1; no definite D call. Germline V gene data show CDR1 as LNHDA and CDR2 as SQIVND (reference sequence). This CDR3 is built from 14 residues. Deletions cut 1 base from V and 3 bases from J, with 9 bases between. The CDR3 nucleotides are TGTGCCAGTAGTATAGGGCAGATATACACTGAAGCTTTCTTT. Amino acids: CASSIGQIYTEAFF.

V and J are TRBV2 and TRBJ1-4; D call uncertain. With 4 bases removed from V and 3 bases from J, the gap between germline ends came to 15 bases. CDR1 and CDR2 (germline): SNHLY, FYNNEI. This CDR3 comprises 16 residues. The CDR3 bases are TGTGCCAGCAGTGCATACGCCGGCGGGGCTAATGAAAAACTGTTTTTT. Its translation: CASSAYAGGANEKLFF.

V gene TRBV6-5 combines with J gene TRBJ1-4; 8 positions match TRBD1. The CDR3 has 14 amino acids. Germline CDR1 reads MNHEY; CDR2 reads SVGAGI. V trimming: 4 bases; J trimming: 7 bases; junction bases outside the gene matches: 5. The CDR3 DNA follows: TGTGCCAGCAGTTTGGACAGGGCCAGTGAAAAACTGTTTTTT. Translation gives CASSLDRASEKLFF.

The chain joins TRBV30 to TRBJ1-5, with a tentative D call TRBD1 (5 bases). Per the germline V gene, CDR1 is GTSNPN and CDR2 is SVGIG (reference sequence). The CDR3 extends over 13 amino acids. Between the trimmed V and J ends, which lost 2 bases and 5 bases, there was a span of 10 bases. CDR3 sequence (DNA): TGTGCCTGGAGTACCGACAGTTATCAGCCCCAGCATTTT. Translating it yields CAWSTDSYQPQHF.

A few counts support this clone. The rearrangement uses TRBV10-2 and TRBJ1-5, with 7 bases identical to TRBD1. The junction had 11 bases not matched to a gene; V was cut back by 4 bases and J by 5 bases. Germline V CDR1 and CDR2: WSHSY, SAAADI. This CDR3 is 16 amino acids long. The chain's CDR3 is CASSVRPDRADQPQHF. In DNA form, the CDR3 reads TGCGCCAGCAGTGTCCGCCCTGACAGGGCGGATCAGCCCCAGCATTTT.

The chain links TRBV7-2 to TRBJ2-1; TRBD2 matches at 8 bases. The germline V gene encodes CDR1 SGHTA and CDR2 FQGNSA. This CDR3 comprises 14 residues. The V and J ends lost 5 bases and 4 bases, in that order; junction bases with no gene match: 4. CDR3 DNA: TGTGCCAGCAGCCGGCCGGGGGGGTACAATGAGCAGTTCTTC. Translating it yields CASSRPGGYNEQFF.

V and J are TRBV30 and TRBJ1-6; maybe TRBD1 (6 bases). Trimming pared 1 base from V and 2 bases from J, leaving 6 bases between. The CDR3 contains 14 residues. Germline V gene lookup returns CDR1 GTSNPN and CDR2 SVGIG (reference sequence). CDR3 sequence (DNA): TGTGCCTGGAGTGGGGACACCTATAATTCACCCCTCCACTTT. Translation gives CAWSGDTYNSPLHF.

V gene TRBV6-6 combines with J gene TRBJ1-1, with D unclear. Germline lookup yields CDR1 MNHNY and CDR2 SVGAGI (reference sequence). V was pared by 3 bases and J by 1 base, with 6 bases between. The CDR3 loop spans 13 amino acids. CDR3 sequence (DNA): TGTGCCAGCAGTTATCGACAGAACACTGAAGCTTTCTTT. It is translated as CASSYRQNTEAFF.

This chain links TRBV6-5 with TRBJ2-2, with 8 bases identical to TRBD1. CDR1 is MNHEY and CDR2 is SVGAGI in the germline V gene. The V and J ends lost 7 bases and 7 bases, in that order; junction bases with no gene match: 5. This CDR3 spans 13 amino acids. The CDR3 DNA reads TGTGCCAGCAATACAGGGGGGAGCGGGGAGCTGTTTTTT. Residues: CASNTGGSGELFF.